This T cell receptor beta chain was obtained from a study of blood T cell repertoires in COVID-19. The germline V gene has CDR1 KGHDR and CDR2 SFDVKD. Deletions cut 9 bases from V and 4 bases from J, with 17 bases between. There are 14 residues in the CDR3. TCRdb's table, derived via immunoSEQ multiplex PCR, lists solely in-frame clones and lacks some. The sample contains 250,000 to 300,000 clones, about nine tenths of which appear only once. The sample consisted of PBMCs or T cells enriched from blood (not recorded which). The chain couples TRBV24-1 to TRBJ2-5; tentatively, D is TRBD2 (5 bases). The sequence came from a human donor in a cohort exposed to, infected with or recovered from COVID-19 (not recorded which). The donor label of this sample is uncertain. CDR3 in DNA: TGTGCCACCTCCAAAGGGCTTGGGAGAGAGACCCAGTACTTC. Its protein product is CATSKGLGRETQYF.